A selection of T cell receptor beta chains follows, all from one sample in a study of lymphopenia after photon versus proton radiotherapy. TCRdb's copy holds only in-frame clones and misses some; the assay was immunoSEQ multiplex PCR. The sample holds approximately 150,000 clones; 88% are singletons and the top ten take around 5.1%. Specimen: peripheral blood, collected from a patient treated with photon-based radiotherapy. The receptor set was obtained from a man in his forties or fifties with gastric cancer. Each CDR3 is given without its conserved first and last residue. Each record gives: V gene, CDR3 protein.

>TRBV21-1
ARIQPLRTAETSGNTIY
>TRBV6-6
ASSRGLAGIYEQY
>TRBV5-4
ASSLLAGVANEQF
>TRBV5-1
ASSSGGSVYTGELF
>TRBV6-5
ASTRGRGGEQY
>TRBV15
ATSRDRGFNEKLF
>TRBV7-9
ASSYPSGRANTGELF
>TRBV11-1
ASSSMTSGRGPYNEQF
>TRBV15
ATSLDGSPQH
>TRBV10-1
ASSDTGTGIRGYT
>TRBV5-1
ASSAGTVGLGDGYT
>TRBV7-2
ASSLVGDPRGAF
>TRBV5-4
ASSISGRGTGELF
>TRBV7-2
ASSSRQGNNEQF
>TRBV11-2
ASSDRRFGASYEQY
>TRBV29-1
SVEYPLRAGELF
>TRBV5-1
ASSLGRSTDTQY
>TRBV5-4
ASSSQTGDYNEQF